A single sample gave rise to the 19 T cell receptor beta chains below, sequenced in a study of cytomegalovirus exposure and HLA in healthy donors. Primers included in the PCR were 60 Vbeta and 13 Jbeta primers. Here immunoSEQ multiplex PCR was the method, and the copy in TCRdb shows in-frame clones only, minus some. The sample holds approximately 240,000 clones, 70% to 85% seen once. The sequenced sample consisted of PBMCs. These receptors were obtained from a woman aged 35 to 49 in good health and CMV-seronegative.

This chain uses TRBV9 with TRBJ1-5; no clear D gene. From germline, CDR1 is SGDLS and CDR2 YYNGEE. V dropped 0 bases and J dropped 2 bases, with 6 bases sitting between them. The CDR3 totals 14 residues. For the CDR3, the DNA is TGTGCCAGCAGCGTAGGTTCAGGCAATCAGCCCCAGCATTTT. Residues: CASSVGSGNQPQHF.

The CDR3 DNA sequence: TGTGCCAGCAGTGAAGCATCCCCCCTGACAGGGGACCGGATTCAGCCCCAGCATTTT. Translated, it gives CASSEASPLTGDRIQPQHF. V is TRBV6-1 and J is TRBJ1-5, with 8 bases that match TRBD1. J lost 6 bases, V lost 0 bases, and 16 bases had no gene match. The CDR3 spans 19 residues. Germline CDR1 MNHNS, CDR2 SASEGT.

The gene calls are TRBV6-5 and TRBJ2-5, with 8 bases fitting TRBD2. Germline V gene data show CDR1 as MNHEY and CDR2 as SVGAGI. The V gene end was trimmed by 7 bases and the J gene end by 5 bases; junction bases not matched to a gene: 6. This CDR3 is 13 amino acids long. This CDR3 is CASTEAGVETQYF. CDR3 bases: TGTGCCAGCACCGAAGCGGGGGTGGAGACCCAGTACTTC.

The chain combines TRBV5-4 with TRBJ1-2; the D gene is possibly TRBD1 (5 bases). CDR1 SGHNT and CDR2 YYREEE come from the germline V gene (reference sequence). Trimming cost V 5 bases and J 8 bases, with 10 bases left between them. There are 11 residues in the CDR3. CDR3 sequence (DNA): TGTGCCAGCAGGAGCAGGGAAGGCTACACCTTC. Protein product: CASRSREGYTF. Filled out from reference TRBV5-4 and TRBJ1-2, the complete variable domain reads ETGVTQSPTHLIKTRGQQVTLRCSSQSGHNTVSWYQQALGQGPQFIFQYYREEENGRGNFPPRFSGLQFPNYSSELNVNALELDDSALYLCASRSREGYTFGSGTRLTVV.

This chain joins TRBV30 and TRBJ1-5; D is possibly TRBD1 (6 bases). V shed 7 bases and J shed 2 bases, with 15 bases lying between them. CDR3 length equals 14 residues. Germline-derived CDR1 and CDR2 are GTSNPN and SVGIG (reference sequence). CDR3 bases: TGTGCCTTGGAACAGGGTGGGGGCAATCAGCCCCAGCATTTT. This translates into CALEQGGGNQPQHF.

The rearrangement joins TRBV11-3 to TRBJ2-5, with D possibly being TRBD2 (7 bases). Trimming removed 8 bases at V and 5 bases at J, with 18 bases between. Germline assignment: CDR1 SGHNT and CDR2 YENEEA. CDR3 size: 14 residues. CDR3 loop: CASAKGGALETQYF. CDR3 sequence (DNA): TGTGCCAGCGCTAAAGGGGGGGCATTGGAGACCCAGTACTTC.

This clone was recorded once. This chain connects TRBV30 to TRBJ1-3, with unresolved D. The germline V gene has CDR1 GTSNPN and CDR2 SVGIG (reference sequence). Trimming removed 3 bases from V and 4 bases from J, with 4 bases in between. This CDR3 is 11 amino acids long. CDR3 DNA sequence: TGTGCCTGGAGCCCGGGAAACACCATATATTTT. The encoded protein is CAWSPGNTIYF.

V and J are TRBV7-3 and TRBJ2-1; 8 bases are shared with TRBD2. The V and J ends lost 5 bases and 3 bases, in that order; junction bases with no gene match: 12. Germline CDR1 reads SGHTA; CDR2 reads FQGTGA. This CDR3 is built from 17 residues. CDR3 protein: CASSPMARGALYNEQFF. As DNA, the CDR3 is TGTGCCAGCAGCCCAATGGCGCGGGGGGCCCTCTACAATGAGCAGTTCTTC.

The rearrangement links TRBV6-6 to TRBJ2-7; possible D gene TRBD1, 6 bases. CDR3 length equals 14 residues. CDR1 is MNHNY and CDR2 is SVGAGI in the germline V gene (reference sequence). The ends were cut back, 8 bases at V and 9 bases at J, with 23 bases in the middle. CDR3 sequence (DNA): TGTGCCAGCGTCCCCGGGACACGTCCTATTGGGCAGTACTTC. Translated: CASVPGTRPIGQYF.

V gene TRBV18 combines with J gene TRBJ2-1; 7 bases are a match to TRBD1. The J segment lost 4 bases and the V segment lost 7 bases, leaving 7 bases of the junction unmatched. The CDR3 spans 14 residues. Germline V gene sequence: CDR1 KGHSH, CDR2 LQKENI. The CDR3 sequence: CASLTGQGYNEQFF. In DNA form, the CDR3 reads TGTGCCAGCTTGACAGGGCAAGGTTACAATGAGCAGTTCTTC.

The chain combines TRBV7-3 with TRBJ2-7; 8 bases fit TRBD2. In germline, CDR1 is SGHTA, CDR2 FQGTGA. The CDR3 loop spans 14 amino acids. V lost 3 bases and J lost 3; bases outside the gene matches: 4. CDR3 loop: CASSFGAGDYEQYF. The CDR3 DNA follows: TGTGCCAGCAGCTTTGGAGCGGGGGACTACGAGCAGTACTTC.

The chain combines TRBV4-1 with TRBJ1-5, with TRBD1 as a possible D gene (5 bases). Trimming removed 2 bases at V and 3 bases at J, with 11 bases between. The CDR3 sequence is 15 residues long. The V gene's germline CDR1 is MGHRA and CDR2 YSYEKL. The CDR3 loop is CASSQRPGFNQPQHF. CDR3 DNA sequence: TGCGCCAGCAGCCAACGGCCAGGGTTCAATCAGCCCCAGCATTTT.

The chain employs TRBV29-1 and TRBJ2-7; 9 positions agree with TRBD1. From germline, CDR1 is SQVTM and CDR2 ANQGSEA. Trimming took 3 bases from V and 6 from J; bases not matched to a gene: 9. The CDR3 loop spans 14 amino acids. CDR3 protein: CSVDGYRGRLEQYF. CDR3 nucleotides: TGCAGCGTTGACGGTTACAGGGGGCGCCTCGAGCAGTACTTC.

This chain joins TRBV27 and TRBJ1-2; D remains unclear. Germline V gives CDR1 MNHEY, CDR2 SMNVEV (reference sequence). V shed 4 bases and J shed 5 bases, with 11 bases lying between them. This CDR3 has 13 amino acids. The CDR3 loop is CASSYSPNYGYTF. The CDR3, as DNA: TGTGCCAGCAGTTACTCCCCGAATTATGGCTACACCTTC.

The V and J genes are TRBV7-8 and TRBJ2-7, with D uncertain. V lost 1 base and J lost 5, with 12 bases in between. CDR1 and CDR2 (germline): SGHVS, FQNEAQ. The CDR3 is 14 residues long. This CDR3 is CASSLVPYPHEQYF. The CDR3, as DNA: TGTGCCAGCAGCTTAGTTCCCTACCCCCACGAGCAGTACTTC.

This chain uses TRBV5-4 with TRBJ2-3, with D perhaps matching TRBD1 (5 bases). The CDR3 has 15 amino acids. Germline CDR1 and CDR2: SGHNT and YYREEE (reference sequence). V shed 0 bases and J shed 5 bases, with 13 bases lying between them. CDR3 coding DNA: TGTGCCAGCAGCTTGGCCGCAGGGCACGTAGATACGCAGTATTTT. The encoded protein is CASSLAAGHVDTQYF.

This clone was counted a few times. The chain uses TRBV4-1 and TRBJ1-1; unclear D gene. This CDR3 is 13 amino acids long. V was shortened by 2 bases and J by 0 bases, with 4 bases between the two germline ends. Germline CDR1 and CDR2: MGHRA and YSYEKL. The CDR3 bases are TGCGCCAGCAGCCAATCAGTGAACACTGAAGCTTTCTTT. This encodes CASSQSVNTEAFF.

In this sample, this clone turned up once. The V call is TRBV30, the J call TRBJ2-2; no definite D call. The CDR3 runs 13 residues. Deletions cut 5 bases from V and 0 bases from J, with 7 bases between. Germline V gene sequence: CDR1 GTSNPN, CDR2 SVGIG (reference sequence). CDR3: CAWDTANTGELFF. CDR3 bases: TGTGCCTGGGACACTGCGAACACCGGGGAGCTGTTTTTT.

CDR3 sequence (DNA): TGCGCCAGCAGCCTGGCTGACGGGACAGGCCACGCCGGGGAGCTGTTTTTT. It is translated as CASSLADGTGHAGELFF. V usage is TRBV5-1 and J usage is TRBJ2-2; 8 bases align to TRBD1. CDR1 SGHRS and CDR2 YFSETQ come from the germline V gene. The CDR3 contains 17 residues. The ends lost 4 bases at V and 6 bases at J; junction bases unmatched: 14.